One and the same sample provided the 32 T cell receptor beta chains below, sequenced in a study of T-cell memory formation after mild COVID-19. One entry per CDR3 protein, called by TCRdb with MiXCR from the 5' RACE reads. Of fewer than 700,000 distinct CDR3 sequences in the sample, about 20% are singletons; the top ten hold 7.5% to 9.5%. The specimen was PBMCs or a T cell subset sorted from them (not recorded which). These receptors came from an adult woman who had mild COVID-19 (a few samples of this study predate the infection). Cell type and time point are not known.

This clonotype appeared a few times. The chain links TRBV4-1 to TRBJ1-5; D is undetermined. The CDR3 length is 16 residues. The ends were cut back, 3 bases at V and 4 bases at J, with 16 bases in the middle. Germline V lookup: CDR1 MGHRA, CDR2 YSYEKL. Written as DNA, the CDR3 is TGCGCCAGCAGCCAGGATGATAGGTGGGCTAATCAGCCCCAGCATTTT. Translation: CASSQDDRWANQPQHF.

The CDR3 nucleotides are TGTGCCAGTAGTAGACTAGGGCCGGTCGGCAATGAGCAGTTCTTC. Protein product: CASSRLGPVGNEQFF. The chain has TRBV19 and TRBJ2-1; tentative D call: TRBD2 (6 bases). The CDR3 consists of 15 residues. Trimming left V 4 bases short and J 6 bases short, with 16 bases between. Germline V CDR1 and CDR2: LNHDA, SQIVND (reference sequence).

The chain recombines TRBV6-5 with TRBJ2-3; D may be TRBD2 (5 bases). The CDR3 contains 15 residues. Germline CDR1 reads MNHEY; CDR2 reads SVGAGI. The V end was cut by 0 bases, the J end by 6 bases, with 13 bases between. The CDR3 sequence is CASSYSTGDGDTQYF. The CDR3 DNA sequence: TGTGCCAGCAGTTACTCGACCGGGGATGGGGATACGCAGTATTTT.

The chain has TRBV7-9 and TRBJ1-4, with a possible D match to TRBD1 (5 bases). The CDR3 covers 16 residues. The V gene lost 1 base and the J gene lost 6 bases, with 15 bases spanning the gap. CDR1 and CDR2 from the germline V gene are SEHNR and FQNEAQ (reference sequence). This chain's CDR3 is CASSLGGYRGDEKLFF. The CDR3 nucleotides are TGTGCCAGCAGCTTAGGGGGGTATCGGGGAGATGAAAAACTGTTTTTT.

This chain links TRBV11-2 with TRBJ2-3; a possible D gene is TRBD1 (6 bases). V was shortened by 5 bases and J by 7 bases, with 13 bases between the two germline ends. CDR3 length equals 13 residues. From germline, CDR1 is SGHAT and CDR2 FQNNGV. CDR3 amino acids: CASSLLQGYTQYF. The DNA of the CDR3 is TGTGCCAGCAGCCTTTTACAGGGATATACGCAGTATTTT. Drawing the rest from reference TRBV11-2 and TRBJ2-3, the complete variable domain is EAGVAQSPRYKIIEKRQSVAFWCNPISGHATLYWYQQILGQGPKLLIQFQNNGVVDDSQLPKDRFSAERLKGVDSTLKIQPAKLEDSAVYLCASSLLQGYTQYFGPGTRLTVL.

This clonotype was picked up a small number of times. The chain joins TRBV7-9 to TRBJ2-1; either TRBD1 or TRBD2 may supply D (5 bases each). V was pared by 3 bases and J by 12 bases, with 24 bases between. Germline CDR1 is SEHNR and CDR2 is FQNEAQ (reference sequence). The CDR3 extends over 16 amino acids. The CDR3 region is CASSFGPGTDPRGQFF. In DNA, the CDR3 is TGTGCCAGCAGCTTTGGACCCGGGACCGATCCTCGGGGGCAGTTCTTC.

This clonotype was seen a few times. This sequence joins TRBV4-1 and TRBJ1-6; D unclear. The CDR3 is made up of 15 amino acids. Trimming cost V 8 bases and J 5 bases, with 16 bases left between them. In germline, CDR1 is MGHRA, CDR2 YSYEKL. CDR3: CASVPEAADNSPLHF. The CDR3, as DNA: TGCGCCAGCGTCCCGGAGGCAGCAGATAATTCACCCCTCCACTTT.

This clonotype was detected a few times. For the CDR3, the DNA is TGTGCCACCAGTGATTTGGGAACCGGGGAGCTGTTTTTT. It yields the protein CATSDLGTGELFF. The chain employs TRBV24-1 and TRBJ2-2; D gene unclear. V shed 0 bases and J shed 5 bases, with 3 bases lying between them. The CDR3 consists of 13 residues. Germline lookup yields CDR1 KGHDR and CDR2 SFDVKD.

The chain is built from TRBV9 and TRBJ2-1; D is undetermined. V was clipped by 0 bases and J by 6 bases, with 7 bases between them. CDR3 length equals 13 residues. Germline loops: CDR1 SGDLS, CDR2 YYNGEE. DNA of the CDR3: TGTGCCAGCAGCGTAGTGCCCTTCAATGAGCAGTTCTTC. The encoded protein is CASSVVPFNEQFF.

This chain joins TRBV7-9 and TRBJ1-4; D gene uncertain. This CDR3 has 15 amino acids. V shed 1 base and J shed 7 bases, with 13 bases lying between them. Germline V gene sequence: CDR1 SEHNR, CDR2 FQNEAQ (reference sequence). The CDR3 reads CASSLVEQIAEKLFF. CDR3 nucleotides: TGTGCCAGCAGCTTAGTGGAGCAGATTGCTGAAAAACTGTTTTTT.

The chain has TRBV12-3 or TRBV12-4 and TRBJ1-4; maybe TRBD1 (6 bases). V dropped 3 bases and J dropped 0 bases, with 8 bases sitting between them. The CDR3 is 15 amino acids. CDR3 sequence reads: CASSLNRATNEKLFF. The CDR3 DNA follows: TGTGCCAGCAGTTTGAACAGGGCAACTAATGAAAAACTGTTTTTT.

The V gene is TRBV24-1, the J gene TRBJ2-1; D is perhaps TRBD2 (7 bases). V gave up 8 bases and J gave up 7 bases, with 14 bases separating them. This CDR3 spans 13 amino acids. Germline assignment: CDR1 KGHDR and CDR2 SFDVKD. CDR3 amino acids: CATKGGPGNEQFF. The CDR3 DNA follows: TGTGCCACCAAGGGGGGGCCTGGTAATGAGCAGTTCTTC.

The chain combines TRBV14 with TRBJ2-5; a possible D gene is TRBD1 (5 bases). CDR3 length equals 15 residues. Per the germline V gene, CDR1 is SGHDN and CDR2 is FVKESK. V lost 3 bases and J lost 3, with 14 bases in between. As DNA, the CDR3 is TGTGCCAGCAGCCACCTTGGTAAAGGGGAAGAGACCCAGTACTTC. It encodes CASSHLGKGEETQYF.

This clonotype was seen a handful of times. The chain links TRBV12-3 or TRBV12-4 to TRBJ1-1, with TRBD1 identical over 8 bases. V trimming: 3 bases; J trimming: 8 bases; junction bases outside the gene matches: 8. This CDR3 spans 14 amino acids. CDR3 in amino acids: CASSFQGADVEAFF. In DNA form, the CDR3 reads TGTGCCAGCAGTTTTCAGGGGGCGGATGTGGAAGCTTTCTTT.

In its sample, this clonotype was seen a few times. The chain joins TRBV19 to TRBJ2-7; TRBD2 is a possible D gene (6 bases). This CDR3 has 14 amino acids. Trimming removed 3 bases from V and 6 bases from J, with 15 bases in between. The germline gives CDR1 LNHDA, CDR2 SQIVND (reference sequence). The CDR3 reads CASSIGTPGPEQYF. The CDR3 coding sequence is TGTGCCAGTAGTATTGGGACTCCGGGACCCGAGCAGTACTTC. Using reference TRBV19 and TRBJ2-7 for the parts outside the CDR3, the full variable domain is DGGITQSPKYLFRKEGQNVTLSCEQNLNHDAMYWYRQDPGQGLRLIYYSQIVNDFQKGDIAEGYSVSREKKESFPLTVTSAQKNPTAFYLCASSIGTPGPEQYFGPGTRLTVT.

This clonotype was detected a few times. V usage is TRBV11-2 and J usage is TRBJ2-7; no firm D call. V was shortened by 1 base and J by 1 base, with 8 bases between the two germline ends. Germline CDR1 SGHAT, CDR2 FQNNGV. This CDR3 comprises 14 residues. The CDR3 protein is CASSLVIASYEQYF. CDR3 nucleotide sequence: TGTGCCAGCAGCTTAGTGATCGCGTCCTACGAGCAGTACTTC.

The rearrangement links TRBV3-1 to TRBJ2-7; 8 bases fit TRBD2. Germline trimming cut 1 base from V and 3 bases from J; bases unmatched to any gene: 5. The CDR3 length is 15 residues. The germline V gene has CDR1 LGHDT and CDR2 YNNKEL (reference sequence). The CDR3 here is CASSQVSGRNYEQYF. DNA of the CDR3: TGTGCCAGCAGCCAAGTCAGCGGGAGAAACTACGAGCAGTACTTC.

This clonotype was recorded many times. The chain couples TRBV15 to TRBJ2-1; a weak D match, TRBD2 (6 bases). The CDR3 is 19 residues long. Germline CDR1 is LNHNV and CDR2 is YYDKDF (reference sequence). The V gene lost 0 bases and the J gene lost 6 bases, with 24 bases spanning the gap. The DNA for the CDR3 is TGTGCCACCAGCAGAGAACCCCCGTTTTTACTCGCGGGACGCAATGAGCAGTTCTTC. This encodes CATSREPPFLLAGRNEQFF.

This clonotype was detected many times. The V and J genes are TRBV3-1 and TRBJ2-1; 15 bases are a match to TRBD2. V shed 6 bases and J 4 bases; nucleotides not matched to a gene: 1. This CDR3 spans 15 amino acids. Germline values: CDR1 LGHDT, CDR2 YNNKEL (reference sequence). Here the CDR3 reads CASRGLAGGYNEQFF. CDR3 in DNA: TGTGCCAGCAGGGGACTAGCGGGGGGATACAATGAGCAGTTCTTC.

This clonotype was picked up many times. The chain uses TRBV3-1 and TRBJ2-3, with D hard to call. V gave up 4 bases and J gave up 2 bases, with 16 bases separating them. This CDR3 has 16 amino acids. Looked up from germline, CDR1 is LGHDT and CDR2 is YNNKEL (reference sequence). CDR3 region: CASSPRWTEFTDTQYF. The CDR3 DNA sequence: TGTGCCAGCAGCCCCCGATGGACCGAGTTCACAGATACGCAGTATTTT.

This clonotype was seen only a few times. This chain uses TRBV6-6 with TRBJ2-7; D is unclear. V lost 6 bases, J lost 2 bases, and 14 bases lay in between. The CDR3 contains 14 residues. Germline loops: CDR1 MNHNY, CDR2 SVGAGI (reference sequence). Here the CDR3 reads CASSIIYDAYEQYF. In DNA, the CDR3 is TGTGCCAGCAGCATTATATATGATGCCTACGAGCAGTACTTC.

The CDR3 loop is CASSISGRARDTQYF. The CDR3 DNA reads TGTGCCAGCTCCATTAGCGGGAGGGCCCGAGATACGCAGTATTTT. V is TRBV7-9 and J is TRBJ2-3, with 11 bases matching TRBD2. There are 15 residues in the CDR3. V trimming: 8 bases; J trimming: 5 bases; junction bases outside the gene matches: 9. Germline V gives CDR1 SEHNR, CDR2 FQNEAQ (reference sequence).

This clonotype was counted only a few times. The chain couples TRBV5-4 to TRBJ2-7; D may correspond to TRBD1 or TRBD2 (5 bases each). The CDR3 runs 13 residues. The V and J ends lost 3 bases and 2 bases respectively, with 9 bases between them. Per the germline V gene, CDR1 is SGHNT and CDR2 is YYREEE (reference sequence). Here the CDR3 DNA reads TGTGCCAGCAGCTCCGAGGGGACCTACGAGCAGTACTTC. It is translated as CASSSEGTYEQYF.

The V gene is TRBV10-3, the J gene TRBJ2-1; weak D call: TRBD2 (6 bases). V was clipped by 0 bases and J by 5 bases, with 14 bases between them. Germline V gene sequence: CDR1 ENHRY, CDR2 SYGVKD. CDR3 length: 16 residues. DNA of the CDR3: TGTGCCATCAGTGAGTCGCAGGAGCGGGCAGACAATGAGCAGTTCTTC. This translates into CAISESQERADNEQFF.

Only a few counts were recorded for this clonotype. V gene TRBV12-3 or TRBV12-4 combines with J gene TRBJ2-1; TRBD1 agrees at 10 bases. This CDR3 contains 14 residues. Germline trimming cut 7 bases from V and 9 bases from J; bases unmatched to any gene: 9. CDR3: CASTRGQGYGEQFF. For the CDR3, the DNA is TGTGCCAGCACTCGGGGACAGGGGTATGGTGAGCAGTTCTTC.

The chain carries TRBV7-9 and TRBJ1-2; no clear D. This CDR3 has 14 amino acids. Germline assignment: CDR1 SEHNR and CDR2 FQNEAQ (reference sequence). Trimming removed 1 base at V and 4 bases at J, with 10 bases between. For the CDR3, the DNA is TGTGCCAGCAGCTTAGGGGCAGGAGGCTATGGCTACACCTTC. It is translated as CASSLGAGGYGYTF.

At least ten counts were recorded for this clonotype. The CDR3 protein is CASGLTGAYEQYF. The CDR3 DNA follows: TGTGCTAGTGGTTTGACAGGGGCCTACGAGCAGTACTTC. V is TRBV12-5 and J is TRBJ2-7; TRBD1 matches at 7 bases. This CDR3 has 13 amino acids. CDR1 LGHNT and CDR2 FRNRAP come from the germline V gene. The V and J ends lost 2 bases and 2 bases, in that order; junction bases with no gene match: 0.

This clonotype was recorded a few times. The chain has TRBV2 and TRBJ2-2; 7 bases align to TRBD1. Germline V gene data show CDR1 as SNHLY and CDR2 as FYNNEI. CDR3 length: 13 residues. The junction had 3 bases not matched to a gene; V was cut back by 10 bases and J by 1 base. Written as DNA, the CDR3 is TGTGCCATCGGGACAGAGAACACCGGGGAGCTGTTTTTT. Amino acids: CAIGTENTGELFF.

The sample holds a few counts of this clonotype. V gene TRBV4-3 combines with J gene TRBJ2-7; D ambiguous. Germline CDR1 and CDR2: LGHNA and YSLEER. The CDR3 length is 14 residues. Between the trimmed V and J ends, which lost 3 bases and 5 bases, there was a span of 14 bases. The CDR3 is CASSQGPAPDEQYF. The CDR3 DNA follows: TGCGCCAGCAGCCAGGGCCCCGCCCCAGACGAGCAGTACTTC.

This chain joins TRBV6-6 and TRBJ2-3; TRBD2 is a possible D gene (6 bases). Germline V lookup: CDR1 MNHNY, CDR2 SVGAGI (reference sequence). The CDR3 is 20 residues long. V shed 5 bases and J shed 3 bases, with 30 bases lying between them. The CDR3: CASSPTPGLTGPQTTDTQYF. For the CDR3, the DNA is TGTGCCAGCAGTCCCACCCCGGGACTTACAGGTCCCCAGACGACAGATACGCAGTATTTT.

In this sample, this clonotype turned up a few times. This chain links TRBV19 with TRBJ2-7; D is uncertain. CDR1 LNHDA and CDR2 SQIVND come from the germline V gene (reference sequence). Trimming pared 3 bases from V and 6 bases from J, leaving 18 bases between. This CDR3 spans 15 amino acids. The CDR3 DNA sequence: TGTGCCAGTAGTATGCGGCGGAGCGATGGATCCGAGCAGTACTTC. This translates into CASSMRRSDGSEQYF.

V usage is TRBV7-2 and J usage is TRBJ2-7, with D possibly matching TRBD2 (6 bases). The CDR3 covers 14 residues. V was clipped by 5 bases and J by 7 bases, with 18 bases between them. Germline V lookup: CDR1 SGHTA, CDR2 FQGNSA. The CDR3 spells CASSPDSGGREQYF. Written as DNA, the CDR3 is TGTGCCAGCAGCCCAGACTCAGGAGGGAGGGAGCAGTACTTC. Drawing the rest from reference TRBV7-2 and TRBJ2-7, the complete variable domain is GAGVSQSPSNKVTEKGKDVELRCDPISGHTALYWYRQSLGQGLEFLIYFQGNSAPDKSGLPSDRFSAERTGGSVSTLTIQRTQQEDSAVYLCASSPDSGGREQYFGPGTRLTVT.